These T cell receptor beta chains were read from a single sample in a study of tumor and adjacent non-tumor tissue in lung cancer. TCRdb analysed the multiplex PCR reads with MiXCR anew, one entry per CDR3 protein. This table has 100,000 to 150,000 distinct CDR3 sequences, 66% appearing once. The specimen was lung tumor tissue. The receptors derive from a man aged 25 to 40 with non-small cell lung cancer. Each CDR3 is given with its conserved first and last residue. D genes are given only for firm matches. Only some rows state a clone size, as once, few, many or a class for expanded clones.

clone_size: -
j_call: TRBJ2-1
d_call: -
cdr3_length: 16
v_call: TRBV12-5
cdr3_nt: TGTGCTAGTGATTTGGTACTGTGCGGGCCTTACAATGAGCTGTTCTTC
cdr3_aa: CASDLVLCGPYNELFF

clone_size: -
j_call: TRBJ1-2
d_call: -
cdr3_length: 12
v_call: TRBV12-3/TRBV12-4
cdr3_nt: TGTGCCAGCAGTGGGACATTCCACGGCTACACCTTC
cdr3_aa: CASSGTFHGYTF

clone_size: -
j_call: TRBJ1-2
d_call: TRBD1
cdr3_length: 13
v_call: TRBV20-1
cdr3_nt: TGCAGTGCTAGACCAGACAGGGCCGCTGACTACACCTTC
cdr3_aa: CSARPDRAADYTF

clone_size: few
j_call: TRBJ2-3
d_call: TRBD1
cdr3_length: 14
v_call: TRBV12-3/TRBV12-4
cdr3_nt: TGTGCCAGCAGTTCGGGACAGGGGAGTGGGGTGCAGTATTTT
cdr3_aa: CASSSGQGSGVQYF

clone_size: many
j_call: TRBJ1-6
d_call: -
cdr3_length: 16
v_call: TRBV28
cdr3_nt: TGTGCCAGCAGCGTGACAGCAAGCTCCTATAATTCACCCCTCCACTTT
cdr3_aa: CASSVTASSYNSPLHF

clone_size: -
j_call: TRBJ2-2
d_call: -
cdr3_length: 16
v_call: TRBV6-2/TRBV6-3
cdr3_nt: TGTGCCAGCAGCCCACTTGGATTGACGAGAATGGGGGGGCTGTTTTTT
cdr3_aa: CASSPLGLTRMGGLFF

clone_size: -
j_call: TRBJ2-2
d_call: TRBD2
cdr3_length: 14
v_call: TRBV11-2
cdr3_nt: TGTGCCAGCAGCTGGACTAGCCCGACCGGGGAGCGGTTTTTT
cdr3_aa: CASSWTSPTGERFF

clone_size: -
j_call: TRBJ1-1
d_call: -
cdr3_length: 14
v_call: TRBV20-1
cdr3_nt: TGTAGTGCTAGAGAGGGTGGGTCCCGAACTGAACCTTTCTTT
cdr3_aa: CSAREGGSRTEPFF

clone_size: many
j_call: TRBJ1-1
d_call: -
cdr3_length: 13
v_call: TRBV4-1
cdr3_nt: TGCGCCAGCAGCCAAGTCGGGGGGACTGAAGCTTTCTTT
cdr3_aa: CASSQVGGTEAFF

clone_size: -
j_call: TRBJ2-7
d_call: TRBD2
cdr3_length: 14
v_call: TRBV11-3
cdr3_nt: TGCGTCAGCAGCTTAGCGGGAGTCGGAAACGAGCAGTACTTC
cdr3_aa: CVSSLAGVGNEQYF

clone_size: once
j_call: TRBJ2-1
d_call: -
cdr3_length: 13
v_call: TRBV20-1
cdr3_nt: TGCAGTACTAGAGATGGTCTTTCGAATGAGCATCTCTTC
cdr3_aa: CSTRDGLSNEHLF

clone_size: -
j_call: TRBJ2-6
d_call: -
cdr3_length: 17
v_call: TRBV4-1
cdr3_nt: TGCGCCAGCAGCCAAGATCTAAGAAACTCTGGGGTCAACGTCCTGACTTTC
cdr3_aa: CASSQDLRNSGVNVLTF

clone_size: -
j_call: TRBJ2-1
d_call: -
cdr3_length: 16
v_call: TRBV4-1
cdr3_nt: TGCGCCAGCAGCCAAGGCCCAACAGTGGGGTACAATGAGCAGTTCTTC
cdr3_aa: CASSQGPTVGYNEQFF

clone_size: -
j_call: TRBJ2-4
d_call: TRBD2
cdr3_length: 17
v_call: TRBV12-3/TRBV12-4
cdr3_nt: TGTGCCAGCAGTCCCGGACTAGCGGGTTGGGGAGAAACCATTCAGTACTTC
cdr3_aa: CASSPGLAGWGETIQYF

clone_size: few
j_call: TRBJ1-2
d_call: TRBD1
cdr3_length: 14
v_call: TRBV20-1
cdr3_nt: TGCAGTGCTCCCATGGACAGGGGCGGACGTGGCTACACCTTC
cdr3_aa: CSAPMDRGGRGYTF

clone_size: many
j_call: TRBJ2-3
d_call: -
cdr3_length: 14
v_call: TRBV10-3
cdr3_nt: TGTGCCATCAGTGAGGATTCAGGGGCAGATACGCAGTATTTT
cdr3_aa: CAISEDSGADTQYF

clone_size: -
j_call: TRBJ1-2
d_call: TRBD1
cdr3_length: 15
v_call: TRBV11-2
cdr3_nt: TGTGCCAGCATCTCCCGGACAGGGGGCCTCTATGGCTGCACCTTC
cdr3_aa: CASISRTGGLYGCTF

clone_size: many
j_call: TRBJ1-2
d_call: -
cdr3_length: 13
v_call: TRBV12-3/TRBV12-4
cdr3_nt: TGTGCCAGCAGTTTAGCGCCGGGGGATGGCTACACCTTC
cdr3_aa: CASSLAPGDGYTF

clone_size: many
j_call: TRBJ2-7
d_call: TRBD2
cdr3_length: 13
v_call: TRBV20-1
cdr3_nt: TGCAGTGCTAGAGGACTAGCGGGAGGCGAGCAGTACTTC
cdr3_aa: CSARGLAGGEQYF

clone_size: many
j_call: TRBJ2-7
d_call: -
cdr3_length: 11
v_call: TRBV20-1
cdr3_nt: TGCAGTGCGTCGGGGAGGTACGAGCAGTACTTC
cdr3_aa: CSASGRYEQYF

clone_size: -
j_call: TRBJ1-2
d_call: -
cdr3_length: 12
v_call: TRBV29-1
cdr3_nt: TGCACCGTTTCGACAGGATATGGAGGCTACACCTTC
cdr3_aa: CTVSTGYGGYTF

clone_size: -
j_call: TRBJ2-3
d_call: -
cdr3_length: 15
v_call: TRBV5-1
cdr3_nt: TGCGCCAGCAGCTTGGCGACAAGCCCCACAGATACGCAGTATTTT
cdr3_aa: CASSLATSPTDTQYF

clone_size: few
j_call: TRBJ2-3
d_call: TRBD1
cdr3_length: 14
v_call: TRBV20-1
cdr3_nt: TGCAGTACTAGATCGACAGGGGGCGCAGATACGCAGTATTTT
cdr3_aa: CSTRSTGGADTQYF

clone_size: -
j_call: TRBJ2-3
d_call: TRBD2
cdr3_length: 16
v_call: TRBV4-1
cdr3_nt: TGCGCCAACAGCCAAGATGGTCTAGCGGGACCAGATACGCAGTATTTT
cdr3_aa: CANSQDGLAGPDTQYF

clone_size: many
j_call: TRBJ2-5
d_call: TRBD2
cdr3_length: 16
v_call: TRBV6-5
cdr3_nt: TGTGCCAGCAGTTACTCGATTAGCGGGGGGCCGGAGACCCAGTACTTC
cdr3_aa: CASSYSISGGPETQYF

clone_size: -
j_call: TRBJ2-1
d_call: TRBD2
cdr3_length: 14
v_call: TRBV5-1
cdr3_nt: TGCGCCAGCAGCCTGGGACTAGCGGGAATTGAGCGGTTCTTC
cdr3_aa: CASSLGLAGIERFF

clone_size: -
j_call: TRBJ2-2
d_call: -
cdr3_length: 17
v_call: TRBV4-3
cdr3_nt: TGCGCCAGTAGCCAAGACGCCCGAACTTCGAACACCCGGGAGCTGTTTTTT
cdr3_aa: CASSQDARTSNTRELFF

clone_size: few
j_call: TRBJ2-3
d_call: TRBD2
cdr3_length: 16
v_call: TRBV20-1
cdr3_nt: TGCGGTGCGAAGAGGGGGAGTAGCGGGAGAACGGATACGCAGTATTTT
cdr3_aa: CGAKRGSSGRTDTQYF

clone_size: -
j_call: TRBJ1-2
d_call: -
cdr3_length: 13
v_call: TRBV13
cdr3_nt: TGTGCCAGCAGCTTGGGGGGGGCGAACGGCTACACCTTC
cdr3_aa: CASSLGGANGYTF

clone_size: -
j_call: TRBJ2-1
d_call: -
cdr3_length: 14
v_call: TRBV11-2
cdr3_nt: TGTGACAGCAATCTGGAAAGGGTCAACAATGAGCAGTTCTTC
cdr3_aa: CDSNLERVNNEQFF

clone_size: -
j_call: TRBJ2-1
d_call: TRBD2
cdr3_length: 14
v_call: TRBV11-2
cdr3_nt: TGTGCCAGCAGCTCCCGCCAGGGAGGGCCTGAGCACTTCTTC
cdr3_aa: CASSSRQGGPEHFF

clone_size: -
j_call: TRBJ2-7
d_call: TRBD1
cdr3_length: 15
v_call: TRBV20-1
cdr3_nt: TGCAGTGATCTACGACATGGACAGGGGCACTACGAGCAGTACTTC
cdr3_aa: CSDLRHGQGHYEQYF

clone_size: -
j_call: TRBJ2-7
d_call: -
cdr3_length: 12
v_call: TRBV11-3
cdr3_nt: TGTGCCAGCAGCTCCGCTAGCCAAGAGCAGTACTTC
cdr3_aa: CASSSASQEQYF

clone_size: few
j_call: TRBJ2-3
d_call: -
cdr3_length: 16
v_call: TRBV5-1
cdr3_nt: TGCGCCAGCAGCTTGGCGGCGGTGCGTAGCACAGATACGCAGTATTTT
cdr3_aa: CASSLAAVRSTDTQYF

clone_size: -
j_call: TRBJ2-7
d_call: TRBD1
cdr3_length: 17
v_call: TRBV6-1
cdr3_nt: TGTGCCAGCAGTGCAGGGACAGGGGGCACGGGATCCTACGAGCAGCACTTC
cdr3_aa: CASSAGTGGTGSYEQHF

clone_size: -
j_call: TRBJ2-3
d_call: TRBD2
cdr3_length: 16
v_call: TRBV5-5
cdr3_nt: TGTGCCAGCAGCTTGGAGCTAGCGGAGGGTCGAGATACGCAGTATTTT
cdr3_aa: CASSLELAEGRDTQYF

clone_size: many
j_call: TRBJ2-1
d_call: -
cdr3_length: 14
v_call: TRBV6-5
cdr3_nt: TGTGCCAGCAGTTATGGGGCAGTGAGCTATGAGCAGTTCTTC
cdr3_aa: CASSYGAVSYEQFF

clone_size: -
j_call: TRBJ2-2
d_call: TRBD1
cdr3_length: 15
v_call: TRBV12-3/TRBV12-4
cdr3_nt: TGTGCCAACAACTCGAGGACAGGGAGTTCCGGGGAGCTGTTTTTT
cdr3_aa: CANNSRTGSSGELFF

clone_size: many
j_call: TRBJ2-7
d_call: -
cdr3_length: 14
v_call: TRBV20-1
cdr3_nt: TGCAGTGCTAGCGGGGAGCGGACAACGCGGGAGCAGTACTTC
cdr3_aa: CSASGERTTREQYF